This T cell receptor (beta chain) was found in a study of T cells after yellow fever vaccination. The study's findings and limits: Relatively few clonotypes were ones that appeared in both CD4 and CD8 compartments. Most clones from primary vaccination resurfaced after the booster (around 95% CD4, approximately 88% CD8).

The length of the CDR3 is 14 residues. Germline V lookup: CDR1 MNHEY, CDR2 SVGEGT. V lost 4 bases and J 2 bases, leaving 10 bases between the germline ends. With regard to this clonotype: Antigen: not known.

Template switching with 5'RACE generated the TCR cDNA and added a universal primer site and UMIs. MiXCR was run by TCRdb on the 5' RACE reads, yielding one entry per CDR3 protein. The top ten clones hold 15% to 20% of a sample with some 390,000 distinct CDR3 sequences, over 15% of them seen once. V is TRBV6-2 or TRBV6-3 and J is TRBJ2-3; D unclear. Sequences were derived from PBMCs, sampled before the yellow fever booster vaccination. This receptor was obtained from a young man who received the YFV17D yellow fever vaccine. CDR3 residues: CASSLKAFTDTQYF. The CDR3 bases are TGTGCCAGCAGTTTAAAGGCCTTCACAGATACGCAGTATTTT.